The 2 T cell receptor beta chains in this list originate from one sample, sequenced in a study of cytomegalovirus exposure and HLA in healthy donors. PCR was performed using 60 Vbeta and 13 Jbeta primers. The table came from immunoSEQ multiplex PCR; TCRdb's copy has only in-frame clones and leaves some out. Of fewer than 120,000 clones listed, approximately 80% are singletons. Sample: PBMCs. The receptors come from a woman aged 55-69 years in good health and CMV-seropositive.

This clone was detected only once. This rearrangement joins TRBV5-1 to TRBJ2-7, with unresolved D. The CDR3 sequence is 14 residues long. Trimming took off 1 base at V and 7 bases at J, with 15 bases between the two ends. The germline V gene has CDR1 SGHRS and CDR2 YFSETQ. The DNA of the CDR3 is TGCGCCAGCAGCTTGAATCTAGATTTTAGGGAGCAGTACTTC. This codes for CASSLNLDFREQYF.

This clone was picked up a small number of times. This chain uses TRBV28 with TRBJ1-1; no reliable D call. This CDR3 is 15 amino acids long. Germline V gives CDR1 MDHEN, CDR2 SYDVKM. V dropped 5 bases and J dropped 5 bases, with 18 bases sitting between them. DNA of the CDR3: TGTGCCAGCAGTGCCCGGGGAGGCTGGGTTACTGAAGCTTTCTTT. Amino acids: CASSARGGWVTEAFF.